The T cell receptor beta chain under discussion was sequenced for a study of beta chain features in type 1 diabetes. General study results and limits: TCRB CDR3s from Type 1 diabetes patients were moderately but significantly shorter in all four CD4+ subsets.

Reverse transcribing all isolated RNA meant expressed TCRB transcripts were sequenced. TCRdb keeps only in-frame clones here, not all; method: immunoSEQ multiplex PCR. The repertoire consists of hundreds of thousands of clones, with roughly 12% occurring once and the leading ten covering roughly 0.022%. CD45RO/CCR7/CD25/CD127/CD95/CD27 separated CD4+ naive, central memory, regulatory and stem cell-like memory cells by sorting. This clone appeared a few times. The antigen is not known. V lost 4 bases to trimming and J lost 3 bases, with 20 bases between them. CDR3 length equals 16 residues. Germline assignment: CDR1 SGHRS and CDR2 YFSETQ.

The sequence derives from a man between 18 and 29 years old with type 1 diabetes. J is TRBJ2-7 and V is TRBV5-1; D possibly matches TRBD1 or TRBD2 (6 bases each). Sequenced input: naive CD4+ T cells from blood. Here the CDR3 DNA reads TGCGCCAGCAGCCTTGGGACGGGGGCCGGCAACTACGAGCAGTACTTC. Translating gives CASSLGTGAGNYEQYF.